What follows are 4 T cell receptor beta chains derived from one specimen sequenced in a study of blood T cell repertoires in COVID-19. Libraries were prepared by immunoSEQ multiplex PCR; TCRdb keeps only in-frame clonotypes and omits some of them. The sample records roughly 220,000 clones, less than 90% being singletons. The sample was PBMCs or T cells enriched from blood (not recorded which). These receptors all stem from a woman aged 30 to 39 who had recovered from COVID-19.

The chain is built from TRBV5-1 and TRBJ2-7; a possible D gene is TRBD1 (6 bases). V gave up 5 bases and J gave up 2 bases, with 11 bases separating them. Germline assignment: CDR1 SGHRS and CDR2 YFSETQ. The CDR3 extends over 13 amino acids. CDR3 sequence: CASSWTATYEQYF. CDR3 nucleotides: TGCGCCAGCAGTTGGACAGCGACCTACGAGCAGTACTTC.

V usage is TRBV24-1 and J usage is TRBJ2-3; TRBD1 matches 10 bases. Germline CDR1 KGHDR, CDR2 SFDVKD. The CDR3 covers 14 residues. V lost 7 bases to trimming and J lost 6 bases; unmatched junction nucleotides: 6. CDR3 DNA sequence: TGTGCCACCAGCGGGACAGGGGCCTTCGATACGCAGTATTTT. Its protein is CATSGTGAFDTQYF.

This clone was picked up a small number of times. The chain links TRBV5-1 to TRBJ1-5; the D is unclear. This CDR3 is 15 amino acids long. The germline V gene encodes CDR1 SGHRS and CDR2 YFSETQ. Trimming stripped 2 bases from V and 2 bases from J, with 11 bases between. The chain's CDR3 is CASSLQGGGNQPQHF. The CDR3 region has the DNA TGCGCCAGCAGCTTACAAGGCGGGGGCAATCAGCCCCAGCATTTT. The whole variable domain, remainder taken from reference TRBV5-1 and TRBJ1-5, is KAGVTQTPRYLIKTRGQQVTLSCSPISGHRSVSWYQQTPGQGLQFLFEYFSETQRNKGNFPGRFSGRQFSNSRSEMNVSTLELGDSALYLCASSLQGGGNQPQHFGDGTRLSIL.

The chain carries TRBV19 and TRBJ1-1, with D hard to call. Germline loops: CDR1 LNHDA, CDR2 SQIVND (reference sequence). This CDR3 is built from 12 residues. The V and J ends lost 3 bases and 4 bases respectively, with 6 bases between them. CDR3 nucleotide sequence: TGTGCCAGTAGTATCTTCGGCACTGAAGCTTTCTTT. It yields the protein CASSIFGTEAFF.